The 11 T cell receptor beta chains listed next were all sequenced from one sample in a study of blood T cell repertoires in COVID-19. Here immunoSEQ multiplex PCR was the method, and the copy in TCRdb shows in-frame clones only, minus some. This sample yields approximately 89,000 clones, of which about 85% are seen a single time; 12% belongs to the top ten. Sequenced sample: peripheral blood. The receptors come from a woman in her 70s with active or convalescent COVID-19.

The CDR3, as DNA: TGTGCCAGCAGTCCAGGGGGCAGGGGTGAAGCTTTCTTT. Translating gives CASSPGGRGEAFF. This rearrangement joins TRBV2 to TRBJ1-1, with 8 bases matching TRBD1. Trimming took 5 bases from V and 7 from J; bases not matched to a gene: 6. In germline, CDR1 is SNHLY, CDR2 FYNNEI. CDR3 length: 13 residues. The full variable domain, rest sourced from reference TRBV2 and TRBJ1-1, is EPEVTQTPSHQVTQMGQEVILRCVPISNHLYFYWYRQILGQKVEFLVSFYNNEISEKSEIFDDQFSVERPDGSNFTLKIRSTKLEDSAMYFCASSPGGRGEAFFGQGTRLTVV.

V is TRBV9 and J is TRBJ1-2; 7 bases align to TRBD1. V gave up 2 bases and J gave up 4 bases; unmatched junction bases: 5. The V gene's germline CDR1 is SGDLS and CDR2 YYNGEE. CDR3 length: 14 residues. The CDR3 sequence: CASSVRQGTYGYTF. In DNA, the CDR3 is TGTGCCAGCAGCGTCCGACAGGGAACCTATGGCTACACCTTC.

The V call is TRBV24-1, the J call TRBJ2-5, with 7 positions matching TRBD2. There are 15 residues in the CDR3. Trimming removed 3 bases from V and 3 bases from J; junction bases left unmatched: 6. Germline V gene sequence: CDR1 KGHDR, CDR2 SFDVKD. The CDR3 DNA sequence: TGTGCCACCAGTGATGGCGGGGGAAGAAAAGAGACCCAGTACTTC. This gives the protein CATSDGGGRKETQYF.

The CDR3 here is CASSESQGNTIYF. The CDR3 DNA is TGTGCCAGCAGTGAATCACAGGGAAACACCATATATTTT. V gene TRBV6-1 combines with J gene TRBJ1-3; D gene uncertain. The CDR3 covers 13 residues. CDR1 and CDR2 from the germline V gene are MNHNS and SASEGT. The V and J ends lost 2 bases and 4 bases respectively, with 6 bases between them.

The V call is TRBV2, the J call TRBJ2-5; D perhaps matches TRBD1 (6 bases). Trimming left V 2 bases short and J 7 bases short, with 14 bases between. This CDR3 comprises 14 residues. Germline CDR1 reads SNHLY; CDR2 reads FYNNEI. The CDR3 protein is CASSEQGPTGTQYF. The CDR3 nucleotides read TGTGCCAGCAGTGAACAGGGGCCGACTGGGACCCAGTACTTC.

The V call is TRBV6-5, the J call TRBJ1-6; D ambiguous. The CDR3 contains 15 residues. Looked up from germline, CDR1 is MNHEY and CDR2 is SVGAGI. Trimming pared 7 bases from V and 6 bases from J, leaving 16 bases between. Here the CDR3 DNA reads TGTGCCAGCACCGACGGGTCCGGGATTAATTCACCCCTCCACTTT. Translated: CASTDGSGINSPLHF.

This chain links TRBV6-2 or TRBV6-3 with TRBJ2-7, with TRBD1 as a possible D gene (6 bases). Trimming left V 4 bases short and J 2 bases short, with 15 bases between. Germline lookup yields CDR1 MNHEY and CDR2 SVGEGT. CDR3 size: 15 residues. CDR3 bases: TGTGCCAGCAGTTTTCCGCAGGGGTTTGCCTACGAGCAGTACTTC. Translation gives CASSFPQGFAYEQYF.

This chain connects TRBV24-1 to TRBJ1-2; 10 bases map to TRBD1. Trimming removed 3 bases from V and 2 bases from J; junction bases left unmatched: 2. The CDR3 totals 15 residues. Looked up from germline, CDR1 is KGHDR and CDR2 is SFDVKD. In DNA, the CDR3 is TGTGCCACCAGTGATCCGGGACAGGGGAACTATGGCTACACCTTC. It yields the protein CATSDPGQGNYGYTF.

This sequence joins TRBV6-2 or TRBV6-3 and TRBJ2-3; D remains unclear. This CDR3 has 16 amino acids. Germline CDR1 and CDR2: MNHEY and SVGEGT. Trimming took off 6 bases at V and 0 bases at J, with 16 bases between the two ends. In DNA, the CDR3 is TGTGCCAGCAGCGACCCTTCGGGTGGAAGCACAGATACGCAGTATTTT. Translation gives CASSDPSGGSTDTQYF.

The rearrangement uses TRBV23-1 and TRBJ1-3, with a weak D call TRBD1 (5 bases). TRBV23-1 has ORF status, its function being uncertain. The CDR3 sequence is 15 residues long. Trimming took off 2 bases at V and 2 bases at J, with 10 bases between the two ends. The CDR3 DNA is TGCGCCAGCAGTCAAGGGGGGAGGCCTGGAAACACCATATATTTT. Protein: CASSQGGRPGNTIYF.

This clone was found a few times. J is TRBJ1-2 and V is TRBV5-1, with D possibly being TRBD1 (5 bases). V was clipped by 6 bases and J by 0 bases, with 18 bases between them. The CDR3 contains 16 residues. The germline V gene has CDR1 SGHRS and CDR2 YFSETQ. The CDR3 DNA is TGCGCCAGCACCCAACTCCCACAGGAATCTAACTATGGCTACACCTTC. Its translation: CASTQLPQESNYGYTF.